A single sample is the source of the 24 T cell receptor beta chains below, sequenced in a study of T cells after yellow fever vaccination. MiXCR, run by TCRdb on the 5' RACE reads, gives a single entry per CDR3 protein. Counted here are about 210,000 distinct CDR3 sequences, roughly 3.3% occurring once; the ten biggest clones make up 3.2%. The sample here was CD4+ T cells sorted from PBMCs, taken 10 days after the yellow fever booster vaccination. The receptors here all came from a man aged 18 to 29 who received the YFV17D yellow fever vaccine.

This clonotype showed up many times. V gene TRBV6-1 combines with J gene TRBJ1-2; D might be TRBD1 (5 bases). This CDR3 comprises 15 residues. The V end lost 2 bases, the J end lost 5 bases, and 15 bases lay between the germline ends. Per the germline V gene, CDR1 is MNHNS and CDR2 is SASEGT. DNA of the CDR3: TGTGCCAGCAGTGAAAGGGGATACGAGGGTTATGGCTACACCTTC. Its translation is CASSERGYEGYGYTF.

This clonotype showed up just a few times. The CDR3 coding sequence is TGTGCCAGCAGCTACGGGACTAGCGGCAATGAGCAGTTCTTC. Residues: CASSYGTSGNEQFF. The J gene is TRBJ2-1, the V gene TRBV7-9; 11 nucleotides agree with TRBD2. The V segment lost 4 bases and the J segment 6 bases; nucleotides outside the gene matches: 2. Germline V lookup: CDR1 SEHNR, CDR2 FQNEAQ (reference sequence). The CDR3 has 14 amino acids.

The chain employs TRBV5-8 and TRBJ2-1, with 7 bases fitting TRBD2. CDR3 size: 15 residues. V dropped 5 bases and J dropped 8; count of bases not matched to a gene: 13. Germline values: CDR1 SGHTS, CDR2 YDEGEE. Here the CDR3 reads CASRLMGGTKDEQFF. Written as DNA, the CDR3 is TGTGCCAGCAGGTTGATGGGGGGGACGAAGGATGAGCAGTTCTTC.

The J gene is TRBJ2-1, the V gene TRBV7-8; TRBD2 is a possible D gene (5 bases). The CDR3 runs 15 residues. V gave up 5 bases and J gave up 3 bases, with 14 bases separating them. Germline CDR1 and CDR2: SGHVS and FQNEAQ. CDR3 sequence reads: CASSPRAIYYNEQFF. The DNA of the CDR3 is TGTGCCAGCAGCCCGCGGGCGATCTACTACAATGAGCAGTTCTTC.

At least ten counts were recorded for this clonotype. The J gene is TRBJ2-3, the V gene TRBV7-2, with 9 bases that match TRBD2. V gave up 5 bases and J gave up 1 base; unmatched junction bases: 7. This CDR3 has 16 amino acids. Per germline, CDR1 SGHTA and CDR2 FQGNSA. The chain's CDR3 is CASSLLAGTRTDTQYF. CDR3 in DNA: TGTGCCAGCAGCCTTCTAGCGGGGACCCGCACAGATACGCAGTATTTT.

There are a few counts of this clonotype. The chain carries TRBV20-1 and TRBJ2-3; D remains unclear. The CDR3 totals 14 residues. The ends were cut back, 0 bases at V and 2 bases at J, with 9 bases in the middle. Germline loops: CDR1 DFQATT, CDR2 SNEGSKA (reference sequence). CDR3 protein: CSARDLGYTDTQYF. The CDR3 nucleotides are TGCAGTGCTAGAGATCTGGGGTACACAGATACGCAGTATTTT.

Ten or more counts support this clonotype. The genes are TRBV10-2 and TRBJ1-5, with D uncertain. The V gene lost 3 bases and the J gene lost 0 bases, with 6 bases spanning the gap. The CDR3 spans 14 residues. Germline V gives CDR1 WSHSY, CDR2 SAAADI. DNA of the CDR3: TGCGCCAGCAGTGACAGTCATAGCAATCAGCCCCAGCATTTT. It is translated as CASSDSHSNQPQHF.

This clonotype turned up a few times. The CDR3 nucleotides are TGTGCCAGCAGCCGGACAGGGGAGAATCAGCCCCAGCATTTT. It is translated as CASSRTGENQPQHF. The chain combines TRBV7-2 with TRBJ1-5; 9 bases map to TRBD1. The CDR3 consists of 14 residues. Per germline, CDR1 SGHTA and CDR2 FQGNSA. V gave up 5 bases and J gave up 4 bases; unmatched junction bases: 3.

This clonotype was picked up many times. The chain couples TRBV12-3 or TRBV12-4 to TRBJ2-7; no definite D call. V was shortened by 5 bases and J by 3 bases, with 14 bases between the two germline ends. This CDR3 comprises 14 residues. CDR3 nucleotides: TGTGCCAGCAGTAGGAGTGGGGAAATCTACGAGCAGTACTTC. This codes for CASSRSGEIYEQYF.

A few counts support this clonotype. This chain connects TRBV7-9 to TRBJ1-5, with 7 nucleotides matching TRBD1. This CDR3 has 14 residues. V trimming: 1 base; J trimming: 5 bases; junction bases outside the gene matches: 2. From germline, CDR1 is SEHNR and CDR2 FQNEAQ (reference sequence). CDR3 DNA sequence: TGTGCCAGCAGCTTAGGAGGGGGCGATCAGCCCCAGCATTTT. Protein product: CASSLGGGDQPQHF. The variable domain in full, with the rest retrieved from reference TRBV7-9 and TRBJ1-5, is DTGVSQNPRHKITKRGQNVTFRCDPISEHNRLYWYRQTLGQGPEFLTYFQNEAQLEKSRLLSDRFSAERPKGSFSTLEIQRTEQGDSAMYLCASSLGGGDQPQHFGDGTRLSIL.

This clonotype was picked up a small number of times. The V and J genes are TRBV20-1 and TRBJ1-6; tentative D call: TRBD1 (6 bases). V was shortened by 6 bases and J by 5 bases, with 11 bases between the two germline ends. Germline V lookup: CDR1 DFQATT, CDR2 SNEGSKA (reference sequence). The CDR3 sequence is 13 residues long. Here the CDR3 DNA reads TGCAGTGCCAGGACAGCCAATAATTCACCCCTCCACTTT. As protein: CSARTANNSPLHF.

This clonotype occurred a few times. The chain links TRBV12-3 or TRBV12-4 to TRBJ2-1; no definite D call. V dropped 0 bases and J dropped 9 bases, with 9 bases sitting between them. The CDR3 is 13 amino acids. CDR3 DNA: TGTGCCAGCAGTTTAGCAGGGTCCAGTGAGCAGTTCTTC. As protein: CASSLAGSSEQFF.

V and J are TRBV5-1 and TRBJ1-1; perhaps TRBD1 as D (5 bases). The CDR3 spans 15 residues. From germline, CDR1 is SGHRS and CDR2 YFSETQ. Trimming cost V 1 base and J 5 bases, with 15 bases left between them. The DNA for the CDR3 is TGCGCCAGCAGCTTGAGTCCGGGGGTTGGTACTGAAGCTTTCTTT. Amino acid sequence: CASSLSPGVGTEAFF.

This clonotype showed up many times. The rearrangement links TRBV19 to TRBJ2-1, with 10 bases matching TRBD1. The germline V gene has CDR1 LNHDA and CDR2 SQIVND (reference sequence). With 5 bases clipped from V and 6 bases from J, the junction kept 7 bases outside the gene matches. The CDR3 is 15 residues long. This chain's CDR3 is CASSPGQGVSNEQFF. Here the CDR3 DNA reads TGTGCCAGTAGTCCAGGACAGGGGGTTTCCAATGAGCAGTTCTTC.

This clonotype was observed a few times. This rearrangement joins TRBV11-2 to TRBJ2-1; D gene unclear. The CDR3 is 13 amino acids. The V and J ends lost 3 bases and 2 bases respectively, with 5 bases between them. Germline V CDR1 and CDR2: SGHAT, FQNNGV. The CDR3: CASSFTTYNEQFF. The CDR3 nucleotides are TGTGCCAGCAGCTTTACCACCTACAATGAGCAGTTCTTC. Drawing the rest from reference TRBV11-2 and TRBJ2-1, the complete variable domain is EAGVAQSPRYKIIEKRQSVAFWCNPISGHATLYWYQQILGQGPKLLIQFQNNGVVDDSQLPKDRFSAERLKGVDSTLKIQPAKLEDSAVYLCASSFTTYNEQFFGPGTRLTVL.

Many counts were recorded for this clonotype. The chain employs TRBV5-1 and TRBJ2-1, with 10 bases aligning to TRBD2. J gave up 15 bases and V 0 bases, and 9 bases lay outside the gene matches. Germline CDR1 and CDR2: SGHRS and YFSETQ. The CDR3 totals 14 residues. The CDR3 reads CASSLGVLAGSRFF. CDR3 bases: TGCGCCAGCAGCTTGGGGGTACTAGCGGGGTCTCGGTTCTTC.

The chain couples TRBV18 to TRBJ2-1, with a tentative D call TRBD2 (6 bases). The CDR3 has 17 amino acids. V dropped 2 bases and J dropped 0 bases, with 14 bases sitting between them. CDR1 and CDR2 (germline): KGHSH, LQKENI. CDR3 in amino acids: CASSPGDGGASYNEQFF. DNA of the CDR3: TGTGCCAGCTCACCAGGGGACGGAGGGGCCTCCTACAATGAGCAGTTCTTC.

This clonotype was counted many times. The chain has TRBV2 and TRBJ1-1, with a weak D call TRBD1 (5 bases). The CDR3 is 14 residues long. V was trimmed by 7 bases and J by 0 bases, leaving 12 bases between them. The V gene's germline CDR1 is SNHLY and CDR2 FYNNEI. The CDR3 sequence: CASTEDSLNTEAFF. Written as DNA, the CDR3 is TGTGCCAGCACCGAAGACAGCCTGAACACTGAAGCTTTCTTT. The full variable domain, in which reference TRBV2 and TRBJ1-1 provide the parts outside the CDR3, is EPEVTQTPSHQVTQMGQEVILRCVPISNHLYFYWYRQILGQKVEFLVSFYNNEISEKSEIFDDQFSVERPDGSNFTLKIRSTKLEDSAMYFCASTEDSLNTEAFFGQGTRLTVV.

This clonotype has a handful of counts. The CDR3 DNA reads as TGTGCCAGCATGACAGTGGCTAGCGGGGGCTCTAGCACAGATACGCAGTATTTT. It translates to CASMTVASGGSSTDTQYF. The chain joins TRBV6-4 to TRBJ2-3; TRBD2 matches 10 bases. The V segment lost 7 bases and the J segment 0 bases; nucleotides outside the gene matches: 13. The germline V gene has CDR1 MRHNA and CDR2 SNTAGT. The CDR3 is 18 amino acids.

This clonotype has at least ten counts. The gene calls are TRBV5-1 and TRBJ2-3, with TRBD2 matching over 8 bases. V trimming: 4 bases; J trimming: 0 bases; junction bases outside the gene matches: 7. The germline CDR1 and CDR2 sequences are SGHRS and YFSETQ. CDR3 length: 16 residues. The CDR3 region has the DNA TGCGCCAGCAGCCGGTCGGCTAGCGGGAGCACAGATACGCAGTATTTT. This gives the protein CASSRSASGSTDTQYF.

This clonotype was picked up many times. V is TRBV9 and J is TRBJ2-3; perhaps TRBD2 as D (6 bases). Deletions cut 0 bases from V and 1 base from J, with 6 bases between. The V gene's germline CDR1 is SGDLS and CDR2 YYNGEE. The CDR3 contains 14 residues. DNA for the CDR3: TGTGCCAGCAGCGTAGCTAGCGGCACAGATACGCAGTATTTT. Translation: CASSVASGTDTQYF. The full variable domain, with the rest looked up from reference TRBV9 and TRBJ2-3, is DSGVTQTPKHLITATGQRVTLRCSPRSGDLSVYWYQQSLDQGLQFLIQYYNGEERAKGNILERFSAQQFPDLHSELNLSSLELGDSALYFCASSVASGTDTQYFGPGTRLTVL.

The chain is built from TRBV20-1 and TRBJ2-5; D gene ambiguous. Per the germline V gene, CDR1 is DFQATT and CDR2 is SNEGSKA (reference sequence). V was trimmed by 0 bases and J by 2 bases, leaving 10 bases between them. This CDR3 has 14 residues. The CDR3 loop reads CSAREEWQQETQYF. CDR3 in DNA: TGCAGTGCTAGAGAGGAATGGCAGCAAGAGACCCAGTACTTC.

The V and J genes are TRBV7-2 and TRBJ2-3; D call uncertain. V gave up 0 bases and J gave up 2 bases, with 6 bases separating them. Germline loops: CDR1 SGHTA, CDR2 FQGNSA. This CDR3 spans 14 amino acids. CDR3 loop: CASSLARATDTQYF. In DNA form, the CDR3 reads TGTGCCAGCAGCTTAGCTAGAGCCACAGATACGCAGTATTTT.

This clonotype was seen many times. The chain employs TRBV29-1 and TRBJ1-2; D perhaps matches TRBD1 (6 bases). CDR3 length: 11 amino acids. The germline CDR1 and CDR2 sequences are SQVTM and ANQGSEA. CDR3 sequence reads: CSVGGSYGYTF. The DNA of the CDR3 is TGCAGTGTAGGGGGGTCCTATGGCTACACCTTC.